The 3 T cell receptor beta chains given below trace back to one sample, sequenced in a study of CD8 T cells in ankylosing spondylitis. TCRdb reanalysed the 5' RACE reads using MiXCR and keeps one entry per CDR3 protein. The sample has roughly 180,000 distinct CDR3 sequences, 10% to 15% seen once. Material: blood, either unsorted or a sorted T cell fraction (not recorded which). The receptor source for this set is a female donor with ankylosing spondylitis or in good health (not recorded which).

The chain has TRBV9 and TRBJ1-2; D is ambiguous. With 4 bases removed from V and 3 bases from J, the gap between germline ends came to 10 bases. There are 13 residues in the CDR3. Germline V lookup: CDR1 SGDLS, CDR2 YYNGEE. DNA for the CDR3: TGTGCCAGCAGCAATCCCGGGGACTATGGCTACACCTTC. Protein product: CASSNPGDYGYTF.

This clonotype came up many times. The chain is built from TRBV12-3 or TRBV12-4 and TRBJ2-2; TRBD1 matches 10 bases. V was pared by 5 bases and J by 5 bases, with 5 bases of the junction left unmatched. The CDR3 is 15 residues long. The CDR3 DNA reads TGTGCCAGCAGTCCCGGGACAGGGGATACCGGGGAGCTGTTTTTT. This gives the protein CASSPGTGDTGELFF.

Only a few counts were recorded for this clonotype. V usage is TRBV9 and J usage is TRBJ1-5; D gene uncertain. Germline values: CDR1 SGDLS, CDR2 YYNGEE. The V end lost 3 bases, the J end lost 1 base, and 11 bases lay between the germline ends. The CDR3 is made up of 15 amino acids. As DNA, the CDR3 is TGTGCCAGCAGCGCCGGGAGTGCGAGCAATCAGCCCCAGCATTTT. Protein: CASSAGSASNQPQHF.